This TCR beta chain emerged from a study of T-cell memory formation after mild COVID-19. For the study at large: Most TCR clusters belonged to a single donor. The study's findings and limits: The CD4+ clones that contracted clustered mainly within CM and EM, and the CD8+ clones concentrated in EMRA. Cross-reactive memory appears to have joined, as suggested by some responding clones showing up in pre-infection memory.

TCRdb re-analysed the 5' RACE reads in MiXCR, keeping a single row per CDR3 protein. The sample carries 250,000 to 350,000 distinct CDR3 sequences, approximately 16% recorded once. The V gene's germline CDR1 is DFQATT and CDR2 SNEGSKA (reference sequence). Trimming left V 2 bases short and J 11 bases short, with 18 bases between. The CDR3 length is 13 residues. With regard to this clonotype: Its target is not known.

Sequenced sample: PBMCs or a T cell subset sorted from them (not recorded which). The origin of this receptor is a man between 18 and 35 years old who had mild COVID-19 (a few samples of this study predate the infection). Cell type and time point are not known. V gene TRBV20-1 combines with J gene TRBJ2-5; D not certain. The CDR3 reads CSARSESSVSQYF. DNA of the CDR3: TGCAGTGCTAGAAGTGAGAGCTCCGTGTCACAGTACTTC.